The 22 T cell receptor beta chains listed next were all sequenced from one sample in a study of shared clonotypes between healthy human individuals. CD45RO-negative, CCR7-selected cells formed the naive CD8 fraction, which excluded terminally differentiated effector memory CD45RA+ cells. The assay was immunoSEQ multiplex PCR, and TCRdb's table has in-frame clones only and misses some. The sample carries millions of clones, 90% to 95% recorded once. The sequencing sample was made of naive CD8+ T cells from PBMCs. These receptors all stem from a man between 18 and 35 years old in good health. Some clones in this sample may be carry-over from other donors' samples.

The rearrangement links TRBV19 to TRBJ2-1; 7 bases line up with TRBD2. This CDR3 comprises 13 residues. Per germline, CDR1 LNHDA and CDR2 SQIVND (reference sequence). The J segment lost 0 bases and the V segment lost 10 bases, leaving 3 bases of the junction unmatched. The CDR3, as DNA: TGTGCCACCGGCGGGAGCTCCTACAATGAGCAGTTCTTC. Amino acid sequence: CATGGSSYNEQFF.

The V gene is TRBV4-1, the J gene TRBJ2-7; 9 bases are shared with TRBD2. Germline lookup yields CDR1 MGHRA and CDR2 YSYEKL. The CDR3 has 16 amino acids. Unmatched junction bases numbered 8, after V lost 1 base and J lost 4 bases. CDR3 residues: CASSQGSAGGPYEQYF. CDR3 DNA sequence: TGCGCCAGCAGCCAAGGCTCCGCGGGAGGGCCTTACGAGCAGTACTTC.

V usage is TRBV28 and J usage is TRBJ1-2; D gene ambiguous. The CDR3 length is 13 residues. The V and J ends lost 3 bases and 12 bases respectively, with 17 bases between them. Germline CDR1 and CDR2: MDHEN and SYDVKM. CDR3 region: CASSLRYSGGHTF. Written as DNA, the CDR3 is TGTGCCAGCAGTTTGCGGTATTCCGGAGGCCACACCTTC.

The chain couples TRBV2 to TRBJ2-2; D possibly corresponds to TRBD2 (5 bases). In germline, CDR1 is SNHLY, CDR2 FYNNEI. V was clipped by 6 bases and J by 1 base, with 15 bases between them. The CDR3 spans 16 residues. CDR3 in amino acids: CASRLNERRNTGELFF. The CDR3 nucleotides read TGTGCCAGCAGACTGAACGAGCGGCGGAACACCGGGGAGCTGTTTTTT.

This clone was seen a few times. In the same sample, other DNA sequences code for this CDR3. The J gene is TRBJ1-1, the V gene TRBV29-1; D unclear. The CDR3 loop spans 11 amino acids. Trimming took off 2 bases at V and 10 bases at J, with 11 bases between the two ends. CDR1 and CDR2 from the germline V gene are SQVTM and ANQGSEA. Written as DNA, the CDR3 is TGCAGCGTTGAACGGGCCTTGGGAGCTTTCTTT. It specifies CSVERALGAFF.

The V gene is TRBV7-9, the J gene TRBJ1-2, with 7 positions matching TRBD1. The CDR3 totals 15 residues. The germline gives CDR1 SEHNR, CDR2 FQNEAQ (reference sequence). The V and J ends lost 1 base and 3 bases, in that order; junction bases with no gene match: 5. The CDR3 coding sequence is TGTGCCAGCAGCTTAGAAAGGGGGCCGGACTATGGCTACACCTTC. Amino acid sequence: CASSLERGPDYGYTF.

The gene calls are TRBV19 and TRBJ1-4; D unresolved. This CDR3 has 14 residues. From germline, CDR1 is LNHDA and CDR2 SQIVND (reference sequence). The V and J ends lost 9 bases and 15 bases respectively, with 26 bases between them. The CDR3 loop is CASAVQANMKRVFF. In DNA form, the CDR3 reads TGTGCCAGCGCGGTCCAGGCCAACATGAAAAGGGTGTTTTTT.

The rearrangement joins TRBV7-9 to TRBJ2-1, with TRBD2 identical over 8 bases. There are 15 residues in the CDR3. Unmatched junction bases numbered 8, after V lost 5 bases and J lost 5 bases. Germline V CDR1 and CDR2: SEHNR, FQNEAQ (reference sequence). In nucleotides, the CDR3 is TGTGCCAGCAGCCTCAGTCGGGAGGGACACAATGAGCAGTTCTTC. Protein: CASSLSREGHNEQFF.

This rearrangement joins TRBV7-9 to TRBJ2-4; D remains unclear. Germline lookup yields CDR1 SEHNR and CDR2 FQNEAQ (reference sequence). V was clipped by 5 bases and J by 0 bases, with 11 bases between them. The CDR3 spans 15 residues. The CDR3 coding sequence is TGTGCCAGCAGCCCAAGGGTTCGAGCCAAAAACATTCAGTACTTC. Its protein product is CASSPRVRAKNIQYF.

This clone is a singleton in its sample. V gene TRBV2 combines with J gene TRBJ2-7, with D possibly TRBD1 on 6 matching bases. The V and J ends lost 1 base and 0 bases respectively, with 10 bases between them. The CDR3 length is 15 residues. CDR1 is SNHLY and CDR2 is FYNNEI in the germline V gene. The CDR3 loop reads CASSEGVTGSYEQYF. The DNA of the CDR3 is TGTGCCAGCAGTGAAGGCGTGACAGGCTCCTACGAGCAGTACTTC.

The chain combines TRBV13 with TRBJ2-1; D is perhaps TRBD2 (7 bases). This CDR3 spans 17 amino acids. Germline V gene sequence: CDR1 PRHDT, CDR2 FYEKMQ (reference sequence). V was trimmed by 5 bases and J by 9 bases, leaving 26 bases between them. CDR3 protein: CASSPLQGGLGGREQFF. The DNA for the CDR3 is TGTGCCAGCAGCCCCCTTCAGGGAGGACTGGGGGGGCGTGAGCAGTTCTTC.

The chain recombines TRBV19 with TRBJ1-2; no clear D. This CDR3 is 16 amino acids long. CDR1 LNHDA and CDR2 SQIVND come from the germline V gene (reference sequence). Trimming took 0 bases from V and 2 from J, leaving 13 bases between them. CDR3 coding DNA: TGTGCCAGTAGTATAGATCTTTCGTACGGGAACTATGGCTACACCTTC. Residues: CASSIDLSYGNYGYTF.

The chain has TRBV10-3 and TRBJ2-2; D may correspond to TRBD1 or TRBD2 (6 bases each). Germline CDR1 is ENHRY and CDR2 is SYGVKD. V dropped 6 bases and J dropped 5 bases, with 13 bases sitting between them. This CDR3 spans 14 amino acids. CDR3 region: CAISSGGATGELFF. For the CDR3, the DNA is TGTGCCATCAGCTCCGGGGGCGCGACCGGGGAGCTGTTTTTT.

This clone was found once. The chain is built from TRBV19 and TRBJ1-1; D may be TRBD1 (5 bases). V shed 6 bases and J shed 5 bases, with 13 bases lying between them. Per germline, CDR1 LNHDA and CDR2 SQIVND (reference sequence). The CDR3 sequence is 13 residues long. DNA of the CDR3: TGTGCCAGTAGCCGGGACTCGGGGACTGAAGCTTTCTTT. Translating gives CASSRDSGTEAFF.

The sample holds one count of this clone. V and J are TRBV19 and TRBJ1-3, with D unresolved. Per the germline V gene, CDR1 is LNHDA and CDR2 is SQIVND (reference sequence). The V and J ends lost 6 bases and 8 bases respectively, with 17 bases between them. The CDR3 extends over 14 amino acids. This CDR3 is CASSQPRRTDTIYF. The CDR3 bases are TGTGCCAGTAGCCAACCGAGACGCACGGACACCATATATTTT.

The chain carries TRBV15 and TRBJ2-3, with TRBD2 matching 15 bases. Trimming removed 3 bases from V and 6 bases from J; junction bases left unmatched: 7. Looked up from germline, CDR1 is LNHNV and CDR2 is YYDKDF (reference sequence). This CDR3 spans 17 amino acids. The CDR3 DNA follows: TGTGCCACCAGCAGGTCGGGACTAGCGGGAGGAAGGGATACGCAGTATTTT. It translates to CATSRSGLAGGRDTQYF.

The J gene is TRBJ2-5, the V gene TRBV6-5; 9 nucleotides line up with TRBD2. Germline loops: CDR1 MNHEY, CDR2 SVGAGI. The CDR3 spans 16 residues. V gave up 0 bases and J gave up 2 bases; unmatched junction bases: 4. The DNA of the CDR3 is TGTGCCAGCAGTTACTCTTCTAGCGGGGAACAAGAGACCCAGTACTTC. It encodes CASSYSSSGEQETQYF.

The chain couples TRBV9 to TRBJ2-7; either TRBD1 or TRBD2 may supply D (5 bases each). Germline assignment: CDR1 SGDLS and CDR2 YYNGEE. V dropped 4 bases and J dropped 2 bases, with 16 bases sitting between them. This CDR3 is 15 amino acids long. The CDR3 sequence is CASSPIGDLPYEQYF. The CDR3, as DNA: TGTGCCAGCAGCCCGATTGGGGACCTCCCCTACGAGCAGTACTTC.

The chain recombines TRBV2 with TRBJ2-1; 8 nucleotides match TRBD2. This CDR3 has 17 residues. With 1 base clipped from V and 9 bases from J, the junction kept 14 bases outside the gene matches. Germline loops: CDR1 SNHLY, CDR2 FYNNEI. The CDR3 nucleotides are TGTGCCAGCAGTGAAGGGGTGGGACTAGGGGAGTTCAGTGAGCAGTTCTTC. It yields the protein CASSEGVGLGEFSEQFF.

This sequence joins TRBV7-9 and TRBJ2-7; possibly TRBD1 for D (6 bases). CDR1 SEHNR and CDR2 FQNEAQ come from the germline V gene (reference sequence). This CDR3 comprises 15 residues. Trimming stripped 6 bases from V and 5 bases from J, with 20 bases between. The CDR3 region is CASSKQGPEVDEQYF. CDR3 DNA: TGTGCCAGCAGTAAACAGGGTCCTGAGGTGGACGAGCAGTACTTC.

The gene calls are TRBV6-6 and TRBJ1-2, with 9 bases identical to TRBD1. This CDR3 spans 11 amino acids. From germline, CDR1 is MNHNY and CDR2 SVGAGI (reference sequence). V lost 10 bases to trimming and J lost 6 bases; unmatched junction nucleotides: 3. The CDR3 protein is CATRQGDGYTF. CDR3 in DNA: TGTGCCACGCGACAGGGGGATGGCTACACCTTC.

As regards this clone: This specimen includes other DNA sequences encoding the same CDR3. The rearrangement links TRBV7-9 to TRBJ2-1, with D unresolved. The germline V and J ends were trimmed by 5 bases and 8 bases, with 10 bases remaining between them. The germline gives CDR1 SEHNR, CDR2 FQNEAQ (reference sequence). CDR3 length: 12 residues. The CDR3 DNA is TGTGCCAGCAGCATCACAAGCGATGAGCAGTTCTTC. Residues: CASSITSDEQFF. Full variable domain (missing parts from reference TRBV7-9 and TRBJ2-1): DTGVSQNPRHKITKRGQNVTFRCDPISEHNRLYWYRQTLGQGPEFLTYFQNEAQLEKSRLLSDRFSAERPKGSFSTLEIQRTEQGDSAMYLCASSITSDEQFFGPGTRLTVL.